These 30 T cell receptor beta chains originate from one sample sequenced in a study of response to subunit inactivated influenza vaccine (dated by TCRdb to 2016 to 2019). Receptors were amplified or captured by RT-PCR. The listed sequencing device is Illumina HiSeq 2500. TCRdb took the public reads, trimmed them with fastp at Q25, ran MiXCR for clone calling and kept in-frame beta chains. Rows are combined by CDR3 protein, so each entry shows the most common genes and DNA. Present in this sample are a few hundred thousand distinct CDR3 sequences, approximately 14% of which were seen just once. The ten top clones hold more than 9.5% of the sample. Sequenced material: PBMCs from blood, taken approximately 12 days after vaccination. Source of these receptors: a man between 45 and 60 years old who received an inactivated influenza vaccine. Donor details come from another sample of the same person, matched by shared clones.

This clonotype has more than one count but fewer than ten. The chain has TRBV3-1 and TRBJ2-2, with D possibly being TRBD1 or TRBD2 (6 bases each). Germline loops: CDR1 LGHDT, CDR2 YNNKEL (reference sequence). This CDR3 comprises 16 residues. V was shortened by 4 bases and J by 5 bases, with 17 bases between the two germline ends. CDR3: CASSRRGGWGTGELFF. The CDR3 DNA is TGTGCCAGCAGCCGGCGAGGGGGGTGGGGGACCGGGGAGCTGTTTTTT.

The V and J genes are TRBV12-3 or TRBV12-4 and TRBJ2-2, with D hard to call. V shed 3 bases and J shed 4 bases, with 9 bases lying between them. The length of the CDR3 is 14 residues. As DNA, the CDR3 is TGTGCCAGCAGTTTGACCGTGCCCACCGGGGAGCTGTTTTTT. This codes for CASSLTVPTGELFF.

This clonotype was observed a few times. The rearrangement joins TRBV7-9 to TRBJ1-4; 9 bases map to TRBD1. CDR1 SEHNR and CDR2 FQNEAQ come from the germline V gene (reference sequence). The CDR3 totals 16 residues. V was clipped by 7 bases and J by 10 bases; unmatched bases: 16. CDR3 sequence: CASTHAGTGGLGKLFF. CDR3 coding DNA: TGTGCCAGCACCCATGCCGGAACAGGGGGCTTGGGAAAACTGTTTTTT.

This clonotype turned up a few times. The V and J genes are TRBV19 and TRBJ2-1, with D possibly matching TRBD2 (5 bases). The CDR3 has 13 amino acids. The germline V gene has CDR1 LNHDA and CDR2 SQIVND (reference sequence). Deletions cut 7 bases from V and 9 bases from J, with 16 bases between. This CDR3 reads CASIGVGSSEQFF. Here the CDR3 DNA reads TGTGCCAGTATCGGGGTAGGGTCCAGTGAGCAGTTCTTC.

This CDR3 is CAISWDREGVGELFF. The DNA for the CDR3 is TGTGCCATCAGCTGGGACAGGGAAGGAGTCGGGGAGCTGTTTTTT. The rearrangement uses TRBV10-3 and TRBJ2-2, with 9 positions matching TRBD1. The junction had 9 bases not matched to a gene; V was cut back by 6 bases and J by 7 bases. CDR1 and CDR2 from the germline V gene are ENHRY and SYGVKD. There are 15 residues in the CDR3.

In its sample, this clonotype was seen a few times. The genes are TRBV30 and TRBJ1-5; D ambiguous. Trimming cost V 1 base and J 5 bases, with 9 bases left between them. The CDR3 consists of 13 residues. Germline assignment: CDR1 GTSNPN and CDR2 SVGIG (reference sequence). CDR3 loop: CAWSAGRDQPQHF. CDR3 in DNA: TGTGCCTGGAGTGCCGGCCGAGATCAGCCCCAGCATTTT.

This clonotype has a handful of counts. The chain links TRBV6-2 or TRBV6-3 to TRBJ2-7; TRBD1 aligns across 8 bases. Germline loops: CDR1 MNHEY, CDR2 SVGEGT. The CDR3 length is 15 residues. After removal of 6 bases from V and 0 bases from J, the junction contained 7 bases not matched to a gene. The CDR3 reads CASRGQGRSSYEQYF. As DNA, the CDR3 is TGTGCCAGCAGAGGACAGGGCCGGAGCTCCTACGAGCAGTACTTC.

In its sample, this clonotype was seen a few times. The CDR3 reads CASSQAGTRKFNEQFF. In DNA, the CDR3 is TGCGCCAGCAGCCAGGCCGGGACTAGGAAGTTCAATGAGCAGTTCTTC. The J gene is TRBJ2-1, the V gene TRBV4-3; 8 bases match TRBD2. Germline loops: CDR1 LGHNA, CDR2 YSLEER. The CDR3 contains 16 residues. V lost 3 bases and J lost 6; bases outside the gene matches: 10.

The chain uses TRBV10-3 and TRBJ1-4; 8 bases fit TRBD1. The length of the CDR3 is 15 residues. Per germline, CDR1 ENHRY and CDR2 SYGVKD. V shed 4 bases and J 8 bases; nucleotides not matched to a gene: 9. In DNA, the CDR3 is TGTGCCATCAGTGGGTCAGGGGGCACTGAGGAAAAACTGTTTTTT. This translates into CAISGSGGTEEKLFF.

Only a few counts were recorded for this clonotype. The rearrangement uses TRBV7-2 and TRBJ1-1; D is unresolved. The CDR3 length is 12 residues. Germline V gene data show CDR1 as SGHTA and CDR2 as FQGNSA. Trimming removed 0 bases from V and 10 bases from J, with 9 bases in between. As DNA, the CDR3 is TGTGCCAGCAGCTTAGCCCAACAGACAGCTTTCTTT. This codes for CASSLAQQTAFF.

This clonotype was found a few times. The chain combines TRBV20-1 with TRBJ2-1; D is undetermined. The germline V gene has CDR1 DFQATT and CDR2 SNEGSKA (reference sequence). Between the trimmed V and J ends, which lost 2 bases and 6 bases, there was a span of 14 bases. This CDR3 region has 14 residues. The CDR3 nucleotides read TGCAGTGCTAGAAAGCAGCTAGGGATCAATGAGCAGTTCTTC. Its translation: CSARKQLGINEQFF.

The chain is built from TRBV20-1 and TRBJ1-2; no firm D call. The germline CDR1 and CDR2 sequences are DFQATT and SNEGSKA (reference sequence). V lost 3 bases and J 0 bases, leaving 8 bases between the germline ends. The CDR3 is 13 amino acids. CDR3 sequence reads: CSASVEANYGYTF. The DNA of the CDR3 is TGCAGTGCTAGCGTGGAAGCTAACTATGGCTACACCTTC.

A few counts support this clonotype. V gene TRBV12-3 or TRBV12-4 combines with J gene TRBJ2-5; D is ambiguous. This CDR3 has 13 residues. Trimming removed 4 bases from V and 5 bases from J, with 11 bases in between. The CDR3 DNA reads TGTGCCAGCAGTTCAAGTGCGCGGGAGACCCAGTACTTC. This encodes CASSSSARETQYF.

The gene calls are TRBV20-1 and TRBJ1-5; D uncertain. CDR1 and CDR2 from the germline V gene are DFQATT and SNEGSKA (reference sequence). The germline V and J ends were trimmed by 5 bases and 7 bases, with 18 bases remaining between them. The CDR3 runs to 14 residues. The CDR3 is CSAPEALGVQPQHF. CDR3 nucleotides: TGCAGTGCTCCTGAGGCCCTGGGAGTCCAGCCCCAGCATTTT.

This clonotype was seen many times. CDR3 in amino acids: CATRPARGASDTQYF. The CDR3 bases are TGTGCCACCCGGCCCGCGCGGGGTGCATCAGATACGCAGTATTTT. This chain links TRBV7-2 with TRBJ2-3, with a tentative D call TRBD2 (6 bases). V dropped 10 bases and J dropped 4 bases, with 21 bases sitting between them. The CDR3 is made up of 15 amino acids. Germline V gene lookup returns CDR1 SGHTA and CDR2 FQGNSA.

In its sample, this clonotype was seen a few times. The gene calls are TRBV6-2 or TRBV6-3 and TRBJ1-2, with D uncertain. The CDR3 loop spans 15 amino acids. Germline V CDR1 and CDR2: MNHEY, SVGEGT. Between the trimmed V and J ends, which lost 0 bases and 8 bases, there was a span of 16 bases. The CDR3 sequence is CASSYSKLGRRGYTF. In nucleotides, the CDR3 is TGTGCCAGCAGTTACTCGAAGTTGGGGAGACGGGGCTACACCTTC.

In its sample, this clonotype was seen a few times. This chain connects TRBV10-3 to TRBJ2-1, with D tentatively TRBD2 (5 bases). Trimming stripped 2 bases from V and 4 bases from J, with 9 bases between. CDR1 is ENHRY, CDR2 SYGVKD, per germline. The CDR3 spans 14 residues. The CDR3 protein is CAISEGERYNEQFF. CDR3 in DNA: TGTGCCATCAGTGAGGGGGAGCGATACAATGAGCAGTTCTTC.

The rearrangement joins TRBV7-2 to TRBJ1-2; possibly TRBD1 for D (6 bases). V was trimmed by 0 bases and J by 4 bases, leaving 12 bases between them. CDR3 length equals 15 residues. The germline V gene encodes CDR1 SGHTA and CDR2 FQGNSA. The CDR3: CASSLAAGESYGYTF. The CDR3 coding sequence is TGTGCCAGCAGCTTAGCGGCAGGGGAGAGCTATGGCTACACCTTC.

J is TRBJ1-2 and V is TRBV5-1; the match to TRBD1 covers 7 bases. There are 17 residues in the CDR3. V was pared by 0 bases and J by 1 base, with 9 bases of the junction left unmatched. Germline CDR1 and CDR2: SGHRS and YFSETQ. CDR3 region: CASSLDGRTGRNYGYTF. CDR3 nucleotide sequence: TGCGCCAGCAGCTTGGACGGCCGGACAGGACGTAACTATGGCTACACCTTC.

This clonotype was seen only a few times. A much more abundant neighbour one base away suggests this may be a read error. The chain employs TRBV6-1 and TRBJ1-5; D is possibly TRBD1 (5 bases). This CDR3 has 13 residues. Germline-derived CDR1 and CDR2 are MNHNS and SASEGT. CDR3 bases: TGTGCCAGCAGAAGAGACAGATATCAGCGCCAGCATTTT. Translation: CASRRDRYQRQHF.

This clonotype was observed a handful of times. The chain joins TRBV10-3 to TRBJ2-3; D unclear. Trimming removed 7 bases from V and 0 bases from J, with 11 bases in between. The CDR3 is 14 residues long. Germline V gives CDR1 ENHRY, CDR2 SYGVKD. The CDR3 DNA reads TGTGCCATCAATTCCGGCATAAGCACAGATACGCAGTATTTT. This encodes CAINSGISTDTQYF.

The table lists this clonotype with a few counts. This chain links TRBV2 with TRBJ1-4, with D uncertain. CDR3 size: 17 residues. Trimming left V 1 base short and J 7 bases short, with 19 bases between. Germline V gene lookup returns CDR1 SNHLY and CDR2 FYNNEI. CDR3 sequence reads: CASSEGVSAGFSEKLFF. As DNA, the CDR3 is TGTGCCAGCAGTGAAGGAGTATCGGCGGGGTTCAGTGAAAAACTGTTTTTT.

The CDR3 sequence: CASTDSSYEQYF. The CDR3 DNA follows: TGTGCCAGCACGGACAGCTCCTACGAGCAGTACTTC. This chain joins TRBV7-2 and TRBJ2-7, with D possibly TRBD1 on 6 matching bases. The CDR3 has 12 residues. The germline gives CDR1 SGHTA, CDR2 FQGNSA. V was shortened by 7 bases and J by 0 bases, with 7 bases between the two germline ends.

This clonotype showed up just a few times. The genes are TRBV29-1 and TRBJ2-5; D is ambiguous. The germline V and J ends were trimmed by 4 bases and 4 bases, with 10 bases remaining between them. The CDR3 is 12 amino acids. From germline, CDR1 is SQVTM and CDR2 ANQGSEA. The CDR3 loop reads CSVVGNGETQYF. CDR3 nucleotide sequence: TGCAGCGTTGTTGGTAACGGAGAGACCCAGTACTTC.

The CDR3 is CASSWDRTQDTQYF. The CDR3 bases are TGCGCCAGCAGCTGGGACAGAACCCAGGATACGCAGTATTTT. The gene calls are TRBV5-1 and TRBJ2-3, with 7 bases aligning to TRBD1. The CDR3 is 14 residues long. J lost 6 bases, V lost 3 bases, and 7 bases had no gene match. The germline gives CDR1 SGHRS, CDR2 YFSETQ. The full variable domain, in which reference TRBV5-1 and TRBJ2-3 provide the parts outside the CDR3, is KAGVTQTPRYLIKTRGQQVTLSCSPISGHRSVSWYQQTPGQGLQFLFEYFSETQRNKGNFPGRFSGRQFSNSRSEMNVSTLELGDSALYLCASSWDRTQDTQYFGPGTRLTVL.

This chain's CDR3 is CASSFGSWNQPQHF. DNA of the CDR3: TGTGCCAGCAGTTTCGGGTCGTGGAATCAGCCCCAGCATTTT. The chain is built from TRBV28 and TRBJ1-5; no reliable D call. V lost 3 bases to trimming and J lost 4 bases, with 10 bases between them. The CDR3 loop spans 14 amino acids. In germline, CDR1 is MDHEN, CDR2 SYDVKM.

This clonotype was counted only a few times. The rearrangement uses TRBV20-1 and TRBJ2-2; 9 bases are a match to TRBD2. The CDR3 has 16 residues. The germline gives CDR1 DFQATT, CDR2 SNEGSKA (reference sequence). Trimming removed 0 bases from V and 4 bases from J; junction bases left unmatched: 6. The CDR3 reads CSARDRVAGVTGELFF. The CDR3 DNA reads TGCAGTGCTAGAGATCGGGTAGCGGGGGTCACCGGGGAGCTGTTTTTT.

This clonotype was recorded a few times. V gene TRBV19 combines with J gene TRBJ2-4; D remains ambiguous. CDR1 is LNHDA and CDR2 is SQIVND in the germline V gene (reference sequence). Trimming pared 4 bases from V and 0 bases from J, leaving 10 bases between. The CDR3 consists of 15 residues. The CDR3 loop is CASSSQRLAKNIQYF. In nucleotides, the CDR3 is TGTGCCAGTAGTAGCCAACGGTTAGCCAAAAACATTCAGTACTTC. The full variable domain, rest sourced from reference TRBV19 and TRBJ2-4, is DGGITQSPKYLFRKEGQNVTLSCEQNLNHDAMYWYRQDPGQGLRLIYYSQIVNDFQKGDIAEGYSVSREKKESFPLTVTSAQKNPTAFYLCASSSQRLAKNIQYFGAGTRLSVL.

This chain joins TRBV7-9 and TRBJ1-2, with TRBD1 matching 7 bases. Germline-derived CDR1 and CDR2 are SEHNR and FQNEAQ (reference sequence). This CDR3 is 16 amino acids long. The V segment lost 4 bases and the J segment 4 bases; nucleotides outside the gene matches: 12. CDR3 sequence (DNA): TGTGCCAGCAGCTGGGGGGGGACAGATGCTACCTATGGCTACACCTTC. Residues: CASSWGGTDATYGYTF.

At least ten counts were recorded for this clonotype. V usage is TRBV20-1 and J usage is TRBJ1-4, with TRBD1 as a possible D gene (6 bases). The CDR3 has 13 amino acids. Between the trimmed V and J ends, which lost 6 bases and 8 bases, there was a span of 16 bases. Germline V CDR1 and CDR2: DFQATT, SNEGSKA (reference sequence). CDR3 loop: CSAAYRAGEKLFF. The CDR3 DNA reads as TGCAGTGCCGCCTACAGGGCGGGGGAAAAACTGTTTTTT.